The 9 T cell receptor beta chains presented below share a single source sample, sequenced in a study of T cell responses to AZD1222 COVID-19 vaccine. TCRdb's copy holds only in-frame clones and misses some; the assay was immunoSEQ multiplex PCR. Of 150,000 to 200,000 clones in the sample, approximately 86% were seen once. Sequenced material: peripheral blood, taken on day 0 of AZD1222 vaccination. Receptors originate from an adult in good health.

The chain joins TRBV7-2 to TRBJ2-1, with 10 bases matching TRBD2. The germline CDR1 and CDR2 sequences are SGHTA and FQGNSA. J was trimmed by 7 bases and V by 2 bases; bases with no gene match: 5. The length of the CDR3 is 15 residues. As DNA, the CDR3 is TGTGCCAGCAGCTTAACTAGCGGGGTTCTTAATGAGCAGTTCTTC. This codes for CASSLTSGVLNEQFF.

V is TRBV12-5 and J is TRBJ2-7, with 8 nucleotides matching TRBD1. Trimming removed 5 bases from V and 4 bases from J; junction bases left unmatched: 7. Germline V gene data show CDR1 as LGHNT and CDR2 as FRNRAP. This CDR3 is 14 amino acids long. CDR3 region: CASGQGRDRYEQYF. CDR3 in DNA: TGTGCTAGTGGTCAGGGAAGGGACAGGTACGAGCAGTACTTC.

This sequence joins TRBV28 and TRBJ2-1; 9 positions agree with TRBD2. After removal of 6 bases from V and 5 bases from J, the junction contained 5 bases not matched to a gene. The CDR3 covers 14 residues. Germline assignment: CDR1 MDHEN and CDR2 SYDVKM. The CDR3 reads CASRTLAGHNEQFF. For the CDR3, the DNA is TGTGCCAGCAGGACCCTAGCGGGACACAATGAGCAGTTCTTC.

The chain employs TRBV9 and TRBJ2-5; a possible D gene is TRBD2 (7 bases). The CDR3 loop spans 16 amino acids. Trimming cost V 0 bases and J 7 bases, with 19 bases left between them. Germline values: CDR1 SGDLS, CDR2 YYNGEE. DNA of the CDR3: TGTGCCAGCAGCGTAGATCCCGGGGGGCAGAGGGGGACCCAGTACTTC. Its protein is CASSVDPGGQRGTQYF.

The chain is built from TRBV7-2 and TRBJ2-1; D not resolved. Germline assignment: CDR1 SGHTA and CDR2 FQGNSA. V was trimmed by 3 bases and J by 4 bases, leaving 10 bases between them. The length of the CDR3 is 14 residues. The CDR3 here is CASSFIGMYNEQFF. In DNA form, the CDR3 reads TGTGCCAGCAGCTTTATAGGGATGTACAATGAGCAGTTCTTC.

J is TRBJ2-2 and V is TRBV4-2; TRBD2 matches at 10 bases. With V trimmed by 1 base and J by 5 bases, 4 bases remained unmatched. The CDR3 has 16 amino acids. From germline, CDR1 is LGHNA and CDR2 YNFKEQ. DNA of the CDR3: TGTGCCAGCAGCCAAGGCCTAGCGGGAGAAACCGGGGAGCTGTTTTTT. Protein: CASSQGLAGETGELFF.

The chain couples TRBV4-1 to TRBJ1-5, with TRBD1 matching 11 bases. Germline V gives CDR1 MGHRA, CDR2 YSYEKL. This CDR3 spans 16 amino acids. J lost 8 bases, V lost 0 bases, and 6 bases had no gene match. CDR3 nucleotide sequence: TGCGCCAGCAGCCAAGAGGGACAGGGGGGAAACGAGCCCCAGCATTTT. It specifies CASSQEGQGGNEPQHF.

The V and J genes are TRBV6-6 and TRBJ1-6, with a weak D call TRBD1 (5 bases). Germline V lookup: CDR1 MNHNY, CDR2 SVGAGI (reference sequence). The CDR3 runs 16 residues. Trimming left V 7 bases short and J 5 bases short, with 18 bases between. CDR3 DNA sequence: TGTGCCAGCACGGCAAGGTGGGGAGGGGATAATTCACCCCTCCACTTT. Amino acid sequence: CASTARWGGDNSPLHF.

This chain connects TRBV7-9 to TRBJ2-3, with TRBD2 as a possible D gene (5 bases). The V and J ends lost 7 bases and 7 bases respectively, with 18 bases between them. The length of the CDR3 is 14 residues. Germline CDR1 SEHNR, CDR2 FQNEAQ (reference sequence). The CDR3 sequence: CASTSEGDPNTQYF. The CDR3 region has the DNA TGTGCCAGCACCAGCGAGGGAGATCCCAATACGCAGTATTTT. The entire variable domain, with the rest obtained from reference TRBV7-9 and TRBJ2-3, is as follows: DTGVSQNPRHKITKRGQNVTFRCDPISEHNRLYWYRQTLGQGPEFLTYFQNEAQLEKSRLLSDRFSAERPKGSFSTLEIQRTEQGDSAMYLCASTSEGDPNTQYFGPGTRLTVL.